This T cell receptor beta chain originates from a study of cytomegalovirus exposure and HLA in healthy donors. In the study overall: Inside one of the first data releases sat about 85 million unique TCRs taken from HLA-typed donors. Study observations and caveats: As a later analysis revealed, most CMV-associated TCR beta chains appeared HLA-restricted.

As concerns this clone: The target antigen is unknown.

The PCR employed 60 Vbeta primers together with 13 Jbeta primers. Original data processing: Later reanalysis found 80 million or so unique TCR beta chains, approximately 11 million of them shared. Only in-frame clones appear in the TCRdb table, and some are missing; sequencing was by immunoSEQ multiplex PCR. V and J calls and clone size follow that table, whereas D and trimming were derived from the DNA. Here the sample spans 95,000 to 100,000 clones, 75% being singletons. Sequenced: PBMCs. This sequence was found in a man aged 45-65 years in good health and CMV-seronegative.

CDR3 bases: TGTGCCTGGACCCTTGGGGGGGGAGTACCCCACGAGCAGTACTTC. Residues: CAWTLGGGVPHEQYF. The rearrangement uses TRBV30 and TRBJ2-7; TRBD2 matches 7 bases. CDR1 and CDR2 from the germline V gene are GTSNPN and SVGIG (reference sequence). The CDR3 extends over 15 amino acids. V trimming: 4 bases; J trimming: 5 bases; junction bases outside the gene matches: 14.